This T cell receptor (beta chain) was retrieved from a study of post-analysis software for immune sequencing data. Background on the study: Included courses were relapsing-remitting and secondary progressive multiple sclerosis; progressive-relapsing multiple sclerosis was also included.

Libraries were made from TCR beta cDNA, and they carried unique molecular identifiers. Once roughly 0.95 to 10 million T cells were used, a few hundred thousand cDNA molecules resulted. TCRdb passed the PCR reads through MiXCR, listing each CDR3 protein once. The sample has 380,000 or so distinct CDR3 sequences, roughly 30% seen once; the top ten hold 13%. This clonotype was counted between two and nine times. Its antigen is unidentified. Study results and caveats: Controls showed significantly higher normalized Chao1 diversity than did multiple sclerosis patients. TRBV segments more frequent in patients than in controls numbered a few and included TRBV5-6, TRBV5-1 and TRBV20-1.

The CDR3 extends over 15 amino acids. The V and J ends lost 4 bases and 4 bases, in that order; junction bases with no gene match: 7. The germline CDR1 and CDR2 sequences are SGHDN and FVKESK. This clonotype originated in a girl between 5 and 17 years old with multiple sclerosis. This chain links TRBV14 with TRBJ2-3; 8 nucleotides match TRBD1. The sequencing sample was made of blood. The CDR3 loop is CASSPWTGMADTQYF. In DNA, the CDR3 is TGTGCCAGCAGCCCCTGGACAGGGATGGCAGATACGCAGTATTTT.